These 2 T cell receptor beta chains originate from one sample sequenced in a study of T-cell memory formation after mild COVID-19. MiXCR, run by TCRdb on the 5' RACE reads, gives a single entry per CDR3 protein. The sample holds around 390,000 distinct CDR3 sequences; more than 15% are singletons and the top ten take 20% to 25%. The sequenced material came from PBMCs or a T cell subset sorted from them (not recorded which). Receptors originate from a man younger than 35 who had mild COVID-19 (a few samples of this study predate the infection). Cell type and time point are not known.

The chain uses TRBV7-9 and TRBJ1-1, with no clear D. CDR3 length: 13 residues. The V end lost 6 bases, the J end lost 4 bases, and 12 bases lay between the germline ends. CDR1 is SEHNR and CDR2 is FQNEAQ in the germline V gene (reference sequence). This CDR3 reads CASSLRGRTEAFF. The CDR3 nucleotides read TGTGCCAGCAGTTTGCGGGGTCGCACTGAAGCTTTCTTT.

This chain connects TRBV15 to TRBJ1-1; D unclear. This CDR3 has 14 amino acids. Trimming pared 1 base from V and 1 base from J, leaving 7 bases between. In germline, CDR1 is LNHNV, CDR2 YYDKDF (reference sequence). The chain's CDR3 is CATSRVWANTEAFF. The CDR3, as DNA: TGTGCCACCAGCAGAGTGTGGGCGAACACTGAAGCTTTCTTT.